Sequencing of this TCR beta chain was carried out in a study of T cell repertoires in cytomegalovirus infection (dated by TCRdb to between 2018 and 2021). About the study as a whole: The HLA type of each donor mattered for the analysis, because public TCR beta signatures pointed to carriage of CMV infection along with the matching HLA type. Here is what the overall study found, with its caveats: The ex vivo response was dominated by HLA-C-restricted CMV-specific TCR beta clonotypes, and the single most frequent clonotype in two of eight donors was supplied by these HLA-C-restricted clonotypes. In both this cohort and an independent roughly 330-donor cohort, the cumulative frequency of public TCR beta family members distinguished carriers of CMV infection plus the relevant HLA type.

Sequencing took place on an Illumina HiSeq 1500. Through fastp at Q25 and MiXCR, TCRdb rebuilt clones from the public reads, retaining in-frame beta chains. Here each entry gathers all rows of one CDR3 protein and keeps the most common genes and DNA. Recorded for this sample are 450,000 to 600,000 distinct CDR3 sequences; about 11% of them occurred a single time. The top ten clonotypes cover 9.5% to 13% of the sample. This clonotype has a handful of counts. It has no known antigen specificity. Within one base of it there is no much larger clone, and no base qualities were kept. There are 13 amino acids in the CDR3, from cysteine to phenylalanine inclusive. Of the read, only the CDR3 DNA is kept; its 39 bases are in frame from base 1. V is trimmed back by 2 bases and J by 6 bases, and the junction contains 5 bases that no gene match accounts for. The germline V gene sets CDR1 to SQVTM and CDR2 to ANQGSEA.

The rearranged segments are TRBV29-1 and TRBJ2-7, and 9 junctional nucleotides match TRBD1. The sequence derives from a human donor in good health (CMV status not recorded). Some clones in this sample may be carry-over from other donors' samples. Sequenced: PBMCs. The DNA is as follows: TGCAGCGTTGAAATACAGGGGGCGTCCGAGCAGTACTTC. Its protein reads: CSVEIQGASEQYF.